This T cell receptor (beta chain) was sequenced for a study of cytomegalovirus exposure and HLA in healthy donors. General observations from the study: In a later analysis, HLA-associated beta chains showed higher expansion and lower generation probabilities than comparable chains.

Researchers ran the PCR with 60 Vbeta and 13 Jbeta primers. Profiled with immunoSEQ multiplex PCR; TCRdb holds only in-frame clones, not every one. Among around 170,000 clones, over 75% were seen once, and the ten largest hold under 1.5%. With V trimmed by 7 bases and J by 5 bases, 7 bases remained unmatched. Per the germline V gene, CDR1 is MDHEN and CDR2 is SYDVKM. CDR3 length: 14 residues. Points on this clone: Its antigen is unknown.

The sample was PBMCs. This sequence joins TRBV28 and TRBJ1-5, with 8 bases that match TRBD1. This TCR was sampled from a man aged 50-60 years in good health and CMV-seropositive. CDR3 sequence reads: CASTRQGRYQPQHF. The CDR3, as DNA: TGTGCCAGCACCCGACAGGGGAGGTATCAGCCCCAGCATTTT.